Shown below are 16 T cell receptor beta chains from a single sample sequenced in a study of blood T cell repertoires in COVID-19. Sequencing was performed with immunoSEQ multiplex PCR; in TCRdb, only in-frame clones are kept and a portion is missing. The data contain more than 80,000 clones, approximately 80% of them singletons. Sequencing was carried out using peripheral blood. These receptors all come from a woman over 75 with active or convalescent COVID-19.

This chain links TRBV5-1 with TRBJ2-1; D possibly matches TRBD1 or TRBD2 (5 bases each). Germline lookup yields CDR1 SGHRS and CDR2 YFSETQ. V gave up 4 bases and J gave up 6 bases, with 14 bases separating them. CDR3 length: 14 residues. The CDR3 protein is CASSLGQRSNEQFF. CDR3 sequence (DNA): TGCGCCAGCAGCCTGGGGCAGCGGAGCAATGAGCAGTTCTTC. Using reference TRBV5-1 and TRBJ2-1 for the parts outside the CDR3, the full variable domain is KAGVTQTPRYLIKTRGQQVTLSCSPISGHRSVSWYQQTPGQGLQFLFEYFSETQRNKGNFPGRFSGRQFSNSRSEMNVSTLELGDSALYLCASSLGQRSNEQFFGPGTRLTVL.

This chain uses TRBV19 with TRBJ2-1, with a possible D match to TRBD1 (5 bases). The CDR3 runs 14 residues. In germline, CDR1 is LNHDA, CDR2 SQIVND (reference sequence). V was shortened by 3 bases and J by 9 bases, with 15 bases between the two germline ends. Here the CDR3 DNA reads TGTGCCAGTAGTATCAAGGCAGGGCCCATTGAGCAGTTCTTC. Protein: CASSIKAGPIEQFF.

V gene TRBV5-1 combines with J gene TRBJ2-1; weak D call: TRBD1 (5 bases). V was trimmed by 5 bases and J by 6 bases, leaving 12 bases between them. Germline V gene lookup returns CDR1 SGHRS and CDR2 YFSETQ. This CDR3 contains 13 residues. Here the CDR3 reads CASSSTQGNEQFF. The CDR3 bases are TGCGCCAGCAGTTCTACCCAGGGCAATGAGCAGTTCTTC.

The chain combines TRBV16 with TRBJ1-5; 8 bases are shared with TRBD1. The CDR3 runs to 16 residues. From germline, CDR1 is KGHSY and CDR2 FQNENV. V lost 3 bases and J lost 5; bases outside the gene matches: 9. The CDR3 reads CASSQTDRGRYQPQHF. In DNA, the CDR3 is TGTGCCAGCAGCCAGACCGACAGGGGACGCTATCAGCCCCAGCATTTT.

The V gene is TRBV20-1, the J gene TRBJ1-1; no definite D call. V shed 3 bases and J shed 10 bases, with 9 bases lying between them. CDR3 length: 10 residues. Germline V gene sequence: CDR1 DFQATT, CDR2 SNEGSKA (reference sequence). The CDR3 loop is CSASPRSAFF. DNA of the CDR3: TGCAGTGCTAGCCCCAGGTCAGCTTTCTTT.

The rearrangement joins TRBV2 to TRBJ2-1, with 8 bases fitting TRBD1. The J segment lost 2 bases and the V segment lost 4 bases, leaving 1 base of the junction unmatched. There are 14 residues in the CDR3. Germline loops: CDR1 SNHLY, CDR2 FYNNEI. DNA of the CDR3: TGTGCCAGCAGTGGACAGGGGACCTACAATGAGCAGTTCTTC. This translates into CASSGQGTYNEQFF.

J is TRBJ1-2 and V is TRBV29-1; D perhaps matches TRBD1 (6 bases). V lost 3 bases, J lost 7 bases, and 15 bases lay in between. Germline V lookup: CDR1 SQVTM, CDR2 ANQGSEA. The CDR3 runs 13 residues. The CDR3 reads CSVDGQGWGGYTF. In DNA form, the CDR3 reads TGCAGCGTTGACGGGCAGGGGTGGGGTGGCTACACCTTC.

The table lists this clone with a few counts. The rearrangement uses TRBV30 and TRBJ1-2; 9 nucleotides line up with TRBD1. Looked up from germline, CDR1 is GTSNPN and CDR2 is SVGIG (reference sequence). This CDR3 comprises 14 residues. The V gene end was trimmed by 3 bases and the J gene end by 7 bases; junction bases not matched to a gene: 9. The CDR3 reads CAWSGVTGGLGYTF. The CDR3 region has the DNA TGTGCCTGGAGCGGTGTGACAGGGGGTCTTGGCTACACCTTC.

This chain connects TRBV27 to TRBJ2-1; TRBD1 matches at 7 bases. V lost 5 bases and J lost 6; bases outside the gene matches: 10. The CDR3 extends over 15 amino acids. From germline, CDR1 is MNHEY and CDR2 SMNVEV (reference sequence). The CDR3, as DNA: TGTGCCAGCAGTAAGACAGGGATCGTACCCAATGAGCAGTTCTTC. This sequence encodes CASSKTGIVPNEQFF.

This CDR3 reads CASSPGRDRAAGELFF. CDR3 in DNA: TGTGCCAGTAGCCCGGGGAGGGACAGGGCCGCCGGGGAGCTGTTTTTT. The rearrangement joins TRBV19 to TRBJ2-2, with 9 nucleotides matching TRBD1. Per the germline V gene, CDR1 is LNHDA and CDR2 is SQIVND (reference sequence). V lost 6 bases and J lost 6; bases outside the gene matches: 11. The CDR3 has 16 residues.

The chain carries TRBV28 and TRBJ1-6; 7 positions agree with TRBD1. The CDR3 is 14 amino acids. Germline V gene sequence: CDR1 MDHEN, CDR2 SYDVKM. J was trimmed by 7 bases and V by 8 bases; bases with no gene match: 8. The DNA of the CDR3 is TGTGCCAGCCAGCTAGACAGGGTGAATTCACCCCTCCACTTT. This codes for CASQLDRVNSPLHF.

V gene TRBV7-3 combines with J gene TRBJ2-2; 9 positions agree with TRBD1. The CDR3 spans 16 residues. V gave up 5 bases and J gave up 0 bases; unmatched junction bases: 4. CDR1 SGHTA and CDR2 FQGTGA come from the germline V gene. CDR3 residues: CASSINRGPNTGELFF. The CDR3 DNA sequence: TGTGCCAGCAGCATCAACAGGGGGCCGAACACCGGGGAGCTGTTTTTT. Full variable domain (outside the CDR3, taken from reference TRBV7-3 and TRBJ2-2): GAGVSQTPSNKVTEKGKYVELRCDPISGHTALYWYRQSLGQGPEFLIYFQGTGAADDSGLPNDRFFAVRPEGSVSTLKIQRTERGDSAVYLCASSINRGPNTGELFFGEGSRLTVL.

The chain has TRBV3-1 (or the pseudogene TRBV3-2) and TRBJ1-1, with 9 nucleotides matching TRBD1. J gave up 6 bases and V 3 bases, and 8 bases lay outside the gene matches. This CDR3 spans 15 amino acids. From germline, CDR1 is LGHDT and CDR2 YNNKEL (reference sequence). The CDR3 loop reads CASSQLRDRASEAFF. In nucleotides, the CDR3 is TGTGCCAGCAGCCAGCTCCGGGACAGGGCGTCTGAAGCTTTCTTT.

The chain links TRBV7-8 to TRBJ1-3, with 8 bases fitting TRBD1. The CDR3 consists of 17 residues. Germline V CDR1 and CDR2: SGHVS, FQNEAQ. The trim removed 4 bases at V and 0 bases at J, leaving 8 bases unmatched. CDR3 sequence (DNA): TGTGCCAGCAGCTCAAATTCAGGGGGCCGCTCTGGAAACACCATATATTTT. Its translation is CASSSNSGGRSGNTIYF.

This clone was counted only a few times. The identical CDR3 is also encoded by other nucleotide sequences in the sample. The V gene is TRBV12-3 or TRBV12-4, the J gene TRBJ2-3; 12 nucleotides line up with TRBD2. The length of the CDR3 is 13 residues. After removal of 8 bases from V and 3 bases from J, the junction contained 0 bases not matched to a gene. CDR3 sequence reads: CASGTSGTDTQYF. CDR3 coding DNA: TGTGCCAGCGGGACTAGCGGGACAGATACGCAGTATTTT.

The V call is TRBV11-3, the J call TRBJ2-1, with TRBD2 matching over 7 bases. This CDR3 contains 17 residues. Germline CDR1 reads SGHNT; CDR2 reads YENEEA. Trimming at V came to 5 bases and at J to 0 bases, leaving 10 bases not matched to a gene. The CDR3 nucleotides read TGTGCCAGCAGCGCGTTCTGGGGGGGATCCTCCTACAATGAGCAGTTCTTC. Amino acid sequence: CASSAFWGGSSYNEQFF.